This T cell receptor (beta chain) was profiled in a study of shared clonotypes between healthy human individuals. Repertoires were generated with immunoSEQ multiplex PCR, while TCRdb's copy carries only in-frame clones and drops some. The sample records about 1 million clones, around 74% being singletons. CDR1 is SQVTM, CDR2 ANQGSEA, per germline. The CDR3 runs to 12 residues. V was pared by 4 bases and J by 3 bases, with 10 bases between. As for this clone: Its antigen is undetermined. Other DNA variants within this sample encode the same CDR3.

Overall study results and limits: The study found lower generation probabilities in non-shared clonotypes than in those shared by all four donors. Despite large depth, rarefaction showed incomplete sorted-subset sequencing.

The clonotype originates from a man between 18 and 29 years old in good health. This chain joins TRBV29-1 and TRBJ2-7; D is unresolved. The material sequenced was memory CD4+ T cells sorted from blood. Indicated subset: CD45RA-negative fraction. The CDR3 reads CSVAGSRYEQYF. CDR3 DNA: TGCAGCGTTGCCGGCAGCCGCTACGAGCAGTACTTC.